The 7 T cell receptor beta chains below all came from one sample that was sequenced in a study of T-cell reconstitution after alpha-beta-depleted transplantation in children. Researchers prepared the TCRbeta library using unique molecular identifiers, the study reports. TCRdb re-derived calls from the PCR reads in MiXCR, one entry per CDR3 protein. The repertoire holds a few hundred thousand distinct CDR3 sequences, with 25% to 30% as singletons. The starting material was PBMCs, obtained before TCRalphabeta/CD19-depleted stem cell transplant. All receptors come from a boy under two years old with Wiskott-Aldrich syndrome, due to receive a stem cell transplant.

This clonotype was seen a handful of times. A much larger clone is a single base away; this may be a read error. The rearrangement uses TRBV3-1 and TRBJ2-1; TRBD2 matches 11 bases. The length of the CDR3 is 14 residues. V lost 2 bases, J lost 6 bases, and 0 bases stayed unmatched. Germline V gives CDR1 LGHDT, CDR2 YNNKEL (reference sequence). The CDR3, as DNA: TGTGCCAGCAGCCAACTAGCGGGAGGCAATGAGCAGTTCTTC. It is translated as CASSQLAGGNEQFF.

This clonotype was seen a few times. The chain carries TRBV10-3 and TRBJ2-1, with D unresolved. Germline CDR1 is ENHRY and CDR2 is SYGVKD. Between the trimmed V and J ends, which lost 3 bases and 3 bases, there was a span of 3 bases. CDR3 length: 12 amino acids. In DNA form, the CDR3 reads TGTGCCATCAGTGACGTCTACAATGAGCAGTTCTTC. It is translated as CAISDVYNEQFF.

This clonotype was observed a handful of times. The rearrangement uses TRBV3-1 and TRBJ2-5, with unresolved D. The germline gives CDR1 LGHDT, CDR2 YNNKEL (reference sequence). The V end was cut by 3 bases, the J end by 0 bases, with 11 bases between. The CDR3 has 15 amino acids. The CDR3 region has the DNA TGTGCCAGCAGCCAGCCACATCAGAACCAAGAGACCCAGTACTTC. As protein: CASSQPHQNQETQYF.

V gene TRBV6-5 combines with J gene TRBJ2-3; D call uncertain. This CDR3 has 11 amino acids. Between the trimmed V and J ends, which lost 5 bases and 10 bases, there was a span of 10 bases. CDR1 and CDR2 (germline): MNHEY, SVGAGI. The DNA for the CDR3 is TGTGCCAGCAGTCTCGGAGAAGCGCAGTATTTT. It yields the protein CASSLGEAQYF.

The CDR3 loop is CASSLANRATIYEQYF. CDR3 bases: TGCGCCAGCAGCTTGGCTAACAGGGCGACAATCTACGAGCAGTACTTC. This chain connects TRBV5-1 to TRBJ2-7; D perhaps matches TRBD1 (6 bases). The length of the CDR3 is 16 residues. Germline lookup yields CDR1 SGHRS and CDR2 YFSETQ. With 0 bases removed from V and 3 bases from J, the gap between germline ends came to 16 bases. Supplemented by reference TRBV5-1 and TRBJ2-7, the full variable domain reads KAGVTQTPRYLIKTRGQQVTLSCSPISGHRSVSWYQQTPGQGLQFLFEYFSETQRNKGNFPGRFSGRQFSNSRSEMNVSTLELGDSALYLCASSLANRATIYEQYFGPGTRLTVT.

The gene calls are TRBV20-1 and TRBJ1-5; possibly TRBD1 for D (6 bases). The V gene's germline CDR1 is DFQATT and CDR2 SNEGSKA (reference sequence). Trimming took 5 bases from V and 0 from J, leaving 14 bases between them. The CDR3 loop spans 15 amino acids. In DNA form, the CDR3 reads TGCAGTGCTCACGCGGGACACCTTAGCAATCAGCCCCAGCATTTT. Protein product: CSAHAGHLSNQPQHF.

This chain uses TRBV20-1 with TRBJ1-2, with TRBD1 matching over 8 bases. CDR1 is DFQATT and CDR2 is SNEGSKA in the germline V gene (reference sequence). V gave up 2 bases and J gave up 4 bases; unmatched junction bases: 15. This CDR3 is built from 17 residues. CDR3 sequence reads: CSARKTGMTGEFYGYTF. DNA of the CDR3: TGCAGTGCTAGAAAAACTGGGATGACAGGGGAGTTCTATGGCTACACCTTC.